The 27 T cell receptor beta chains presented below share a single source sample, sequenced in a study of blood T cell repertoires in COVID-19. The assay was immunoSEQ multiplex PCR, and TCRdb's table has in-frame clones only and misses some. The sample yields 200,000 to 300,000 clones, 80% to 90% seen once. Material for sequencing was peripheral blood. The receptor source for this set is a man aged 30 to 45 with active or convalescent COVID-19.

This sequence joins TRBV7-2 and TRBJ2-5, with TRBD2 matching over 9 bases. V shed 0 bases and J 5 bases; nucleotides not matched to a gene: 4. The CDR3 is 15 amino acids. Germline V gene sequence: CDR1 SGHTA, CDR2 FQGNSA. The CDR3 protein is CASSLAGLAGETQYF. For the CDR3, the DNA is TGTGCCAGCAGCTTAGCGGGACTAGCTGGGGAGACCCAGTACTTC.

The chain links TRBV3-1 (or the pseudogene TRBV3-2) to TRBJ2-3; TRBD2 matches at 9 bases. The CDR3 consists of 17 residues. The germline CDR1 and CDR2 sequences are LGHDT and YNNKEL (reference sequence). Trimming cost V 0 bases and J 4 bases; bases outside gene matches: 8. The CDR3 protein is CASSQDPLAGFSDTQYF. The CDR3, as DNA: TGTGCCAGCAGCCAAGATCCCCTAGCGGGGTTCTCAGATACGCAGTATTTT.

The genes are TRBV5-1 and TRBJ1-6, with D perhaps matching TRBD1 (6 bases). This CDR3 spans 15 amino acids. Germline CDR1 is SGHRS and CDR2 is YFSETQ. Deletions cut 4 bases from V and 5 bases from J, with 13 bases between. CDR3 DNA sequence: TGCGCCAGCAGCGTGACAGGTGACGATAATTCACCCCTCCACTTT. As protein: CASSVTGDDNSPLHF.

The J gene is TRBJ2-7, the V gene TRBV19; TRBD1 agrees at 10 bases. CDR3 length: 15 residues. The germline V gene has CDR1 LNHDA and CDR2 SQIVND (reference sequence). With 4 bases clipped from V and 4 bases from J, the junction kept 7 bases outside the gene matches. CDR3 sequence: CASSRTSGQGYEQYF. For the CDR3, the DNA is TGTGCCAGTAGTAGGACCTCGGGACAGGGGTACGAGCAGTACTTC.

The chain has TRBV4-2 and TRBJ2-3; D uncertain. V lost 0 bases and J lost 6, with 10 bases in between. Germline V lookup: CDR1 LGHNA, CDR2 YNFKEQ. The CDR3 contains 14 residues. The CDR3 reads CASSQDYFRDTQYF. The DNA for the CDR3 is TGTGCCAGCAGCCAAGATTACTTCAGGGATACGCAGTATTTT.

The chain employs TRBV7-9 and TRBJ1-2, with D tentatively TRBD1 (6 bases). Between the trimmed V and J ends, which lost 5 bases and 7 bases, there was a span of 11 bases. The germline CDR1 and CDR2 sequences are SEHNR and FQNEAQ (reference sequence). The CDR3 totals 12 residues. CDR3 nucleotide sequence: TGTGCCAGCAGCACGGGGGGCTTTGGCTACACCTTC. Protein product: CASSTGGFGYTF.

CDR3 region: CASSHAGGPVEQFF. CDR3 coding DNA: TGTGCCAGCAGCCACGCCGGGGGGCCTGTTGAGCAGTTCTTC. The V and J genes are TRBV9 and TRBJ2-1, with D perhaps TRBD2 (7 bases). The germline gives CDR1 SGDLS, CDR2 YYNGEE. V was shortened by 4 bases and J by 9 bases, with 17 bases between the two germline ends. This CDR3 is 14 amino acids long.

The rearrangement joins TRBV5-1 to TRBJ2-7; 12 bases are a match to TRBD2. The CDR3 has 17 amino acids. With 0 bases clipped from V and 3 bases from J, the junction kept 7 bases outside the gene matches. Germline lookup yields CDR1 SGHRS and CDR2 YFSETQ. Written as DNA, the CDR3 is TGCGCCAGCAGCTTGGGACTAGCGGGGGCATTCCGCTACGAGCAGTACTTC. Residues: CASSLGLAGAFRYEQYF.

The V gene is TRBV5-6, the J gene TRBJ2-3; 7 nucleotides align to TRBD2. The germline V gene has CDR1 SGHDT and CDR2 YYEEEE. The junction had 6 bases not matched to a gene; V was cut back by 3 bases and J by 2 bases. The CDR3 is made up of 15 amino acids. The CDR3 protein is CASSYGTTFTDTQYF. The CDR3 bases are TGTGCCAGCAGCTACGGGACTACTTTCACAGATACGCAGTATTTT.

This clone was seen once. The chain combines TRBV29-1 with TRBJ1-2; D perhaps matches TRBD1 (6 bases). The germline gives CDR1 SQVTM, CDR2 ANQGSEA. The length of the CDR3 is 13 residues. Trimming took off 4 bases at V and 1 base at J, with 10 bases between the two ends. CDR3 DNA sequence: TGCAGCGTTGGGGACACTAATAACTATGGCTACACCTTC. This encodes CSVGDTNNYGYTF.

The chain couples TRBV21-1 to TRBJ1-1. TRBV21-1 is a known pseudogene. This CDR3 has 15 amino acids. For the CDR3, the DNA is TGTGCCAGCAGCAAAGGTCGACTATACAACACTGAAGCTTTCTTT. Amino acids: CASSKGRLYNTEAFF.

The rearrangement links TRBV10-3 to TRBJ1-1; D is possibly TRBD1 (6 bases). The V gene lost 10 bases and the J gene lost 7 bases, with 19 bases spanning the gap. This CDR3 comprises 13 residues. Germline V CDR1 and CDR2: ENHRY, SYGVKD. The CDR3 loop is CATSQGSPIEAFF. Here the CDR3 DNA reads TGTGCCACCTCACAGGGAAGCCCCATTGAAGCTTTCTTT.

This clone has a single count. The rearrangement uses TRBV4-2 and TRBJ1-3, with D possibly TRBD1 on 5 matching bases. The ends were cut back, 2 bases at V and 0 bases at J, with 23 bases in the middle. This CDR3 spans 20 amino acids. The germline V gene has CDR1 LGHNA and CDR2 YNFKEQ. CDR3 bases: TGTGCCAGCAGCCAATATTTCTTTCGCGAGACAGCAAGCTCTGGAAACACCATATATTTT. It encodes CASSQYFFRETASSGNTIYF.

The gene calls are TRBV7-8 and TRBJ2-5; D unclear. This CDR3 region has 13 residues. Germline CDR1 and CDR2: SGHVS and FQNEAQ. With 4 bases removed from V and 9 bases from J, the gap between germline ends came to 15 bases. This chain's CDR3 is CASSYSRLEAQYF. DNA for the CDR3: TGTGCCAGCAGCTATTCCCGACTCGAGGCCCAGTACTTC.

This rearrangement joins TRBV7-2 to TRBJ2-5, with D perhaps matching TRBD2 (5 bases). The V end lost 0 bases, the J end lost 2 bases, and 16 bases lay between the germline ends. Per germline, CDR1 SGHTA and CDR2 FQGNSA. This CDR3 comprises 17 residues. The CDR3 DNA reads as TGTGCCAGCAGCTTAGCTCTTTTGAGGGAAAAGCAAGAGACCCAGTACTTC. Translating gives CASSLALLREKQETQYF.

The chain carries TRBV3-1 (or the pseudogene TRBV3-2) and TRBJ2-7, with D perhaps TRBD2 (6 bases). Per germline, CDR1 LGHDT and CDR2 YNNKEL (reference sequence). This CDR3 has 15 amino acids. V lost 4 bases to trimming and J lost 7 bases, with 20 bases between them. In DNA, the CDR3 is TGTGCCAGCAGCCGCGGGAATCGACTAGGGGAGGAGCAGTACTTC. This sequence encodes CASSRGNRLGEEQYF.

The chain is built from TRBV10-3 and TRBJ1-6; 8 bases are a match to TRBD1. The CDR3 spans 16 residues. Germline loops: CDR1 ENHRY, CDR2 SYGVKD. Trimming cost V 3 bases and J 4 bases; bases outside gene matches: 5. Here the CDR3 reads CAISDKTGEYNSPLHF. Here the CDR3 DNA reads TGTGCCATCAGTGACAAGACAGGGGAATATAATTCACCCCTCCACTTT.

This clone was counted a single time. This chain uses TRBV6-5 with TRBJ2-1; 8 positions agree with TRBD2. Losses at the gene ends were 6 bases for V and 7 bases for J; bases not matched to a gene: 11. Germline CDR1 reads MNHEY; CDR2 reads SVGAGI. This CDR3 region has 15 residues. CDR3 DNA sequence: TGTGCCAGCAGCCAGACTTTGCGGGGGGAGAATGAGCAGTTCTTC. Amino acid sequence: CASSQTLRGENEQFF.

The gene calls are TRBV4-1 and TRBJ1-1, with 7 bases matching TRBD1. Losses at the gene ends were 1 base for V and 2 bases for J; bases not matched to a gene: 7. CDR3 length equals 16 residues. CDR1 and CDR2 (germline): MGHRA, YSYEKL. Here the CDR3 reads CASSQVQGSLNTEAFF. The CDR3 nucleotides are TGCGCCAGCAGCCAAGTACAGGGGAGTCTTAACACTGAAGCTTTCTTT.

The V gene is TRBV28, the J gene TRBJ1-5, with D unresolved. Germline loops: CDR1 MDHEN, CDR2 SYDVKM. Trimming pared 6 bases from V and 6 bases from J, leaving 24 bases between. This CDR3 contains 17 residues. The CDR3 nucleotides are TGTGCCAGCAGAGTCCCGGAGGGTGGGGTAGCGGGTCAGCCCCAGCATTTT. Protein sequence: CASRVPEGGVAGQPQHF.

The V gene is TRBV19, the J gene TRBJ2-7; 12 bases fit TRBD2. The CDR3 sequence is 13 residues long. Germline V lookup: CDR1 LNHDA, CDR2 SQIVND (reference sequence). The V gene end was trimmed by 5 bases and the J gene end by 4 bases; junction bases not matched to a gene: 0. The CDR3 DNA reads TGTGCCAGTAGTGGACTAGCGGGGTACGAGCAGTACTTC. Protein: CASSGLAGYEQYF.

The chain is built from TRBV19 and TRBJ1-1; tentative D call: TRBD1 (6 bases). Germline CDR1 is LNHDA and CDR2 is SQIVND (reference sequence). The CDR3 consists of 16 residues. Deletions cut 5 bases from V and 1 base from J, with 17 bases between. In nucleotides, the CDR3 is TGTGCCAGTAGTCCGAGACAGGCCGAGGAGAACACTGAAGCTTTCTTT. Residues: CASSPRQAEENTEAFF.

The chain recombines TRBV7-7 with TRBJ2-1, with D possibly matching TRBD2 (5 bases). The V end lost 2 bases, the J end lost 4 bases, and 6 bases lay between the germline ends. This CDR3 has 13 residues. The germline V gene has CDR1 SSHAT and CDR2 FNYEAQ (reference sequence). For the CDR3, the DNA is TGTGCCAGCAGCTTAAGACTATACAATGAGCAGTTCTTC. It is translated as CASSLRLYNEQFF.

This chain connects TRBV5-4 to TRBJ2-2; TRBD2 matches at 8 bases. Trimming at V came to 0 bases and at J to 8 bases, leaving 3 bases not matched to a gene. The V gene's germline CDR1 is SGHNT and CDR2 YYREEE (reference sequence). This CDR3 contains 14 residues. CDR3 bases: TGTGCCAGCAGCTTGGGACTAGCGTCTGGGGAGCTGTTTTTT. Protein: CASSLGLASGELFF.

This clone was observed a few times. This chain joins TRBV10-3 and TRBJ1-3; D not certain. Germline V lookup: CDR1 ENHRY, CDR2 SYGVKD. The CDR3 contains 15 residues. The germline V and J ends were trimmed by 0 bases and 0 bases, with 6 bases remaining between them. The CDR3 region has the DNA TGTGCCATCAGTGAGTCGAGCTACTCTGGAAACACCATATATTTT. Translating gives CAISESSYSGNTIYF.

The rearrangement links TRBV27 to TRBJ2-7; 8 bases match TRBD1. The CDR3 is 13 residues long. Germline CDR1 MNHEY, CDR2 SMNVEV (reference sequence). Trimming took 5 bases from V and 5 from J; bases not matched to a gene: 5. CDR3 sequence reads: CASSGQGVHEQYF. CDR3 nucleotide sequence: TGTGCCAGCAGTGGACAGGGTGTCCACGAGCAGTACTTC.

The V gene is TRBV3-1 (or the pseudogene TRBV3-2), the J gene TRBJ2-5, with 7 positions matching TRBD1. CDR3 size: 14 residues. V dropped 3 bases and J dropped 4; count of bases not matched to a gene: 5. Germline CDR1 reads LGHDT; CDR2 reads YNNKEL (reference sequence). The CDR3 here is CASSHWDSGETQYF. The CDR3 DNA follows: TGTGCCAGCAGCCATTGGGACAGTGGAGAGACCCAGTACTTC.